These 27 T cell receptor beta chains came from one sample sequenced in a study of blood T cell repertoires in COVID-19. Sequencing used immunoSEQ multiplex PCR; TCRdb keeps in-frame clones, though not all of them. The sample contains some 87,000 clones, 75% to 90% of which appear only once. The specimen was peripheral blood. All receptors come from a human donor in a cohort sampled during active COVID-19.

V is TRBV19 and J is TRBJ1-5; 9 bases are a match to TRBD1. Germline loops: CDR1 LNHDA, CDR2 SQIVND (reference sequence). The CDR3 has 18 residues. V was clipped by 7 bases and J by 0 bases; unmatched bases: 13. CDR3 region: CASTLGGTGQYSNQPQHF. CDR3 DNA: TGTGCCAGTACTCTGGGGGGGACAGGGCAGTATAGCAATCAGCCCCAGCATTTT. The full variable domain, with the rest looked up from reference TRBV19 and TRBJ1-5, is DGGITQSPKYLFRKEGQNVTLSCEQNLNHDAMYWYRQDPGQGLRLIYYSQIVNDFQKGDIAEGYSVSREKKESFPLTVTSAQKNPTAFYLCASTLGGTGQYSNQPQHFGDGTRLSIL.

The chain carries TRBV7-9 and TRBJ2-2; TRBD2 matches at 8 bases. Germline trimming cut 6 bases from V and 4 bases from J; bases unmatched to any gene: 7. This CDR3 contains 15 residues. CDR1 is SEHNR and CDR2 is FQNEAQ in the germline V gene (reference sequence). CDR3 nucleotide sequence: TGTGCCAGCAGGGTGAGCGGGGGATTCACCGGGGAGCTGTTTTTT. It yields the protein CASRVSGGFTGELFF. Full variable domain (missing parts from reference TRBV7-9 and TRBJ2-2): DTGVSQNPRHKITKRGQNVTFRCDPISEHNRLYWYRQTLGQGPEFLTYFQNEAQLEKSRLLSDRFSAERPKGSFSTLEIQRTEQGDSAMYLCASRVSGGFTGELFFGEGSRLTVL.

J is TRBJ2-1 and V is TRBV18; 9 bases are shared with TRBD1. Trimming removed 3 bases from V and 14 bases from J; junction bases left unmatched: 2. The CDR3 covers 11 residues. The germline V gene encodes CDR1 KGHSH and CDR2 LQKENI. The CDR3 nucleotides are TGTGCCAGCTCACCTCGGACAGGGGAGTTCTTC. This codes for CASSPRTGEFF.

This chain joins TRBV7-8 and TRBJ2-6; D is possibly TRBD1 (6 bases). Trimming took 3 bases from V and 3 from J, leaving 12 bases between them. This CDR3 comprises 16 residues. Germline V gives CDR1 SGHVS, CDR2 FQNEAQ. The CDR3 reads CASSLEQGYGANVLTF. The CDR3 DNA reads TGTGCCAGCAGCTTGGAACAGGGTTATGGGGCCAACGTCCTGACTTTC. The full variable domain, with the rest looked up from reference TRBV7-8 and TRBJ2-6, is GAGVSQSPRYKVAKRGQDVALRCDPISGHVSLFWYQQALGQGPEFLTYFQNEAQLDKSGLPSDRFFAERPEGSVSTLKIQRTQQEDSAVYLCASSLEQGYGANVLTFGAGSRLTVL.

The chain uses TRBV29-1 and TRBJ1-1; 9 positions agree with TRBD1. The CDR3 extends over 13 amino acids. The trim removed 7 bases at V and 5 bases at J, leaving 8 bases unmatched. Germline V gene data show CDR1 as SQVTM and CDR2 as ANQGSEA. The CDR3 spells CSAGDRVGTEAFF. CDR3 DNA: TGCAGCGCCGGGGACAGGGTGGGAACTGAAGCTTTCTTT.

This chain links TRBV20-1 with TRBJ1-5; possible D gene TRBD1, 5 bases. V lost 3 bases, J lost 9 bases, and 15 bases lay in between. The CDR3 is 13 amino acids. CDR1 and CDR2 (germline): DFQATT, SNEGSKA (reference sequence). CDR3 protein: CSASATEQGPQHF. CDR3 nucleotide sequence: TGCAGTGCTAGTGCGACCGAGCAGGGGCCCCAGCATTTT.

V usage is TRBV15 and J usage is TRBJ2-2, with 10 positions matching TRBD2. This CDR3 spans 15 amino acids. After removal of 0 bases from V and 6 bases from J, the junction contained 1 base not matched to a gene. Germline V lookup: CDR1 LNHNV, CDR2 YYDKDF (reference sequence). The CDR3: CATSRDLAGAGELFF. CDR3 DNA: TGTGCCACCAGCAGAGATCTAGCGGGGGCCGGGGAGCTGTTTTTT.

This clone was observed a single time. This chain links TRBV4-2 with TRBJ1-4; D not certain. V lost 4 bases, J lost 1 base, and 13 bases lay in between. There are 16 residues in the CDR3. Germline assignment: CDR1 LGHNA and CDR2 YNFKEQ. The DNA of the CDR3 is TGTGCCAGCAGCCCTCAGACGGGATTAACTAATGAAAAACTGTTTTTT. Protein product: CASSPQTGLTNEKLFF.

This clone was seen more than once but under ten times. The chain is built from TRBV14 and TRBJ1-3, with 7 positions matching TRBD1. V shed 2 bases, J shed 2 bases, and the junction held 6 bases outside the gene matches. The CDR3 is 16 amino acids. The germline gives CDR1 SGHDN, CDR2 FVKESK. CDR3 residues: CASSQRRQGAGNTIYF. For the CDR3, the DNA is TGTGCCAGCAGCCAAAGGAGACAGGGCGCTGGAAACACCATATATTTT.

This clone occurred many times. This chain links TRBV9 with TRBJ2-7, with 8 nucleotides matching TRBD1. Germline CDR1 is SGDLS and CDR2 is YYNGEE. The trim removed 4 bases at V and 0 bases at J, leaving 9 bases unmatched. The CDR3 sequence is 16 residues long. CDR3 nucleotide sequence: TGTGCCAGCAGCCCCGGTATTGGACAGGGCTCCTACGAGCAGTACTTC. As protein: CASSPGIGQGSYEQYF.

The rearrangement links TRBV19 to TRBJ1-4; D gene ambiguous. Trimming removed 7 bases from V and 5 bases from J, with 17 bases in between. The CDR3 spans 15 residues. Germline assignment: CDR1 LNHDA and CDR2 SQIVND (reference sequence). The CDR3 coding sequence is TGTGCCAGTACCCCAAGACAAGGCGGGAATGAAAAACTGTTTTTT. Amino acids: CASTPRQGGNEKLFF.

The chain joins TRBV5-1 to TRBJ1-1; TRBD1 aligns across 8 bases. J gave up 4 bases and V 5 bases, and 7 bases lay outside the gene matches. The CDR3 loop spans 14 amino acids. Germline CDR1 and CDR2: SGHRS and YFSETQ. The CDR3 region has the DNA TGCGCCAGCAGTAAGGGACAGGTGCCCACTGAAGCTTTCTTT. Amino acids: CASSKGQVPTEAFF. The full variable domain, rest sourced from reference TRBV5-1 and TRBJ1-1, is KAGVTQTPRYLIKTRGQQVTLSCSPISGHRSVSWYQQTPGQGLQFLFEYFSETQRNKGNFPGRFSGRQFSNSRSEMNVSTLELGDSALYLCASSKGQVPTEAFFGQGTRLTVV.

This chain uses TRBV4-1 with TRBJ1-5, with TRBD1 matching over 7 bases. V lost 3 bases, J lost 6 bases, and 20 bases stayed unmatched. The CDR3 runs to 19 residues. CDR1 is MGHRA and CDR2 is YSYEKL in the germline V gene. Written as DNA, the CDR3 is TGCGCCAGCAGCCACTCCCCTAAAGGCCCAGGTTACAGGGGTCAGCCCCAGCATTTT. Translating gives CASSHSPKGPGYRGQPQHF.

The V and J genes are TRBV19 and TRBJ1-4; D might be TRBD1 (5 bases). There are 14 residues in the CDR3. Germline CDR1 and CDR2: LNHDA and SQIVND (reference sequence). The V end lost 3 bases, the J end lost 3 bases, and 8 bases lay between the germline ends. Here the CDR3 reads CASSIRGSNEKLFF. The CDR3 region has the DNA TGTGCCAGTAGTATTAGGGGATCTAATGAAAAACTGTTTTTT.

This clone has just a few counts. V is TRBV28 and J is TRBJ2-7; D might be TRBD1 (5 bases). The CDR3 runs to 17 residues. The V and J ends lost 2 bases and 2 bases respectively, with 19 bases between them. The V gene's germline CDR1 is MDHEN and CDR2 SYDVKM. The CDR3 protein is CASSLDSALVFTYEQYF. CDR3 nucleotides: TGTGCCAGCAGTTTAGACAGCGCCCTCGTCTTTACCTACGAGCAGTACTTC.

The V gene is TRBV7-2, the J gene TRBJ2-3; no firm D call. V was clipped by 2 bases and J by 3 bases, with 9 bases between them. This CDR3 comprises 14 residues. CDR1 and CDR2 (germline): SGHTA, FQGNSA. Here the CDR3 reads CASSLSVRTDTQYF. The CDR3 region has the DNA TGTGCCAGCAGCTTATCTGTTCGGACAGATACGCAGTATTTT.

V usage is TRBV3-1 (or the pseudogene TRBV3-2) and J usage is TRBJ1-1, with D perhaps matching TRBD1 (6 bases). The CDR3 has 17 residues. V lost 2 bases and J 4 bases, leaving 20 bases between the germline ends. Germline V gene data show CDR1 as LGHDT and CDR2 as YNNKEL (reference sequence). The CDR3 coding sequence is TGTGCCAGCAGCCAACTGGTGGGGGAGGGGGGAACCACTGAAGCTTTCTTT. Translation gives CASSQLVGEGGTTEAFF.

This rearrangement joins TRBV7-9 to TRBJ1-1, with TRBD1 matching over 9 bases. The CDR3 covers 15 residues. Germline V gene sequence: CDR1 SEHNR, CDR2 FQNEAQ (reference sequence). The V and J ends lost 5 bases and 0 bases, in that order; junction bases with no gene match: 4. CDR3 sequence: CASSVQGAVNTEAFF. Written as DNA, the CDR3 is TGTGCCAGCAGCGTACAGGGGGCGGTGAACACTGAAGCTTTCTTT.

This chain links TRBV7-9 with TRBJ1-1, with D perhaps matching TRBD1 (5 bases). This CDR3 has 14 residues. Germline CDR1 is SEHNR and CDR2 is FQNEAQ (reference sequence). The V end was cut by 5 bases, the J end by 1 base, with 11 bases between. CDR3 bases: TGTGCCAGCAGCCCACCTAGGGGGAACACTGAAGCTTTCTTT. It specifies CASSPPRGNTEAFF.

CDR3 coding DNA: TGTGCCAGCAGTGATGACAGGGTAGCTTCACCCCTCCACTTT. It codes for CASSDDRVASPLHF. J is TRBJ1-6 and V is TRBV2, with 7 bases fitting TRBD1. Trimming took 3 bases from V and 9 from J; bases not matched to a gene: 5. This CDR3 comprises 14 residues. The germline gives CDR1 SNHLY, CDR2 FYNNEI.

This clone was seen only a few times. V gene TRBV2 combines with J gene TRBJ1-2; TRBD1 is a possible D gene (6 bases). The CDR3 covers 14 residues. V lost 9 bases, J lost 4 bases, and 18 bases lay in between. From germline, CDR1 is SNHLY and CDR2 FYNNEI. The DNA of the CDR3 is TGTGCCAGACAAAAAAACAGGGCCTCCTATGGCTACACCTTC. Translated: CARQKNRASYGYTF.

The chain carries TRBV9 and TRBJ2-3; the match to TRBD2 covers 13 bases. This CDR3 is built from 18 residues. Per germline, CDR1 SGDLS and CDR2 YYNGEE. V dropped 3 bases and J dropped 1; count of bases not matched to a gene: 8. CDR3 sequence reads: CASSGRPTSGGRTDTQYF. CDR3 sequence (DNA): TGTGCCAGCAGCGGACGACCGACTAGCGGGGGGCGCACAGATACGCAGTATTTT.

This rearrangement joins TRBV6-5 to TRBJ1-5; 9 nucleotides agree with TRBD1. The ends lost 4 bases at V and 2 bases at J; junction bases unmatched: 6. The CDR3 is 16 amino acids. Germline-derived CDR1 and CDR2 are MNHEY and SVGAGI. Here the CDR3 reads CASSWSRQGGNQPQHF. CDR3 bases: TGTGCCAGCAGTTGGTCCCGACAGGGGGGCAATCAGCCCCAGCATTTT.

DNA of the CDR3: TGTGCCAGCAGGAGCACGGGGGGGCAGTGGAATGAGCAGTTCTTC. Its protein product is CASRSTGGQWNEQFF. This chain links TRBV11-2 with TRBJ2-1; 8 bases align to TRBD2. J gave up 7 bases and V 6 bases, and 11 bases lay outside the gene matches. The CDR3 consists of 15 residues. CDR1 is SGHAT, CDR2 FQNNGV, per germline.

The CDR3 is CASSIGDYSGGSAYNEQFF. The CDR3 DNA is TGTGCCAGTAGTATAGGGGATTATAGCGGGGGAAGCGCCTACAATGAGCAGTTCTTC. This chain links TRBV19 with TRBJ2-1; 9 nucleotides agree with TRBD2. The CDR3 contains 19 residues. Germline loops: CDR1 LNHDA, CDR2 SQIVND (reference sequence). V was pared by 1 base and J by 2 bases, with 12 bases of the junction left unmatched.

This chain links TRBV6-2 or TRBV6-3 with TRBJ1-1, with TRBD1 matching over 10 bases. Trimming at V came to 5 bases and at J to 2 bases, leaving 5 bases not matched to a gene. CDR3 length: 15 amino acids. CDR1 and CDR2 from the germline V gene are MNHEY and SVGEGT. The CDR3 DNA is TGTGCCAGCAGTCGGTGGACAGGGGGAAACACTGAAGCTTTCTTT. Translated: CASSRWTGGNTEAFF.

The V call is TRBV6-2 or TRBV6-3, the J call TRBJ1-2; 8 bases align to TRBD1. J was trimmed by 4 bases and V by 0 bases; bases with no gene match: 4. Looked up from germline, CDR1 is MNHEY and CDR2 is SVGEGT. This CDR3 has 15 amino acids. The CDR3 DNA follows: TGTGCCAGCAGTTACTCCGGACAGGGAGTCTATGGCTACACCTTC. Its translation is CASSYSGQGVYGYTF.